These T cell receptor beta chains were read from a single sample in a study of cytomegalovirus exposure and HLA in healthy donors. Using immunoSEQ multiplex PCR, the repertoire was profiled, and TCRdb retains in-frame clones only, with some absent. The sample shows 75,000 to 90,000 clones, around 80% of them seen only once. Source material: PBMCs. The receptors were gathered from a human donor in good health. The conserved cysteine and the conserved F or W are not part of the CDR3 here. The D gene is left open where the match is weak.

j_gene,d_gene,v_gene,CDR3aa
TRBJ2-1,.,TRBV9,ASTSTGGPHNEQF
TRBJ2-3,TRBD2,TRBV5-4,ASSSTSGGGTDTQY
TRBJ1-1,.,TRBV29-1,SVEERQQNTEAF
TRBJ1-6,.,TRBV29-1,SVQEGYNSPLH
TRBJ1-3,.,TRBV9,ASSPGGLGNTIY
TRBJ1-2,.,TRBV6-1,ASSEGRLRGGYT
TRBJ1-1,.,TRBV6-5,ASSLSQNTEAF
TRBJ1-4,TRBD1,TRBV6-5,ASSLDRGHEKLF
TRBJ2-2,TRBD1,TRBV7-6,ASSHYRDRGAGELF
TRBJ1-2,.,TRBV5-1,ASSLASYGYT
TRBJ2-1,TRBD2,TRBV29-1,SVAGGLAGGSSSYNEQF
TRBJ2-3,TRBD2,TRBV11-2,ASSLSLAGGLGDTQY
TRBJ1-1,TRBD1,TRBV4-3,ASSQGSGTGSMNTEAF
TRBJ2-2,TRBD1,TRBV5-1,ASRGWTGTTGELF
TRBJ2-7,TRBD1,TRBV6-6,ASSYEQGKALYEQY
TRBJ2-3,TRBD2,TRBV9,ASSASGAGTDTQY
TRBJ2-5,.,TRBV25-1,ASRDGVQETQY
TRBJ1-1,TRBD1,TRBV7-2,ASSLTGGKDTEAF